These T cell receptor beta chains were read from a single sample in a study of spatial heterogeneity in lung cancer. TCRdb reprocessed the 5' RACE reads via MiXCR and lists one record per CDR3 protein. The profile shows some 87,000 distinct CDR3 sequences, roughly 8.7% of them singletons. The sequencing here drew on PBMCs, taken at surgery. The source is a male donor with early-stage non-small cell lung cancer. CDR3s include the opening cysteine and the closing phenylalanine or tryptophan. D genes are given only for firm matches. Size tells how often a clone was seen (once, few, many) or the class of an expanded clone, and some rows leave it out.

clone_size: -; v_call: TRBV28; j_call: TRBJ1-5; d_call: -; cdr3_nt: TGTGCCAGCAGTTCCCTTAGTTGGGGGTTTGATCAGCCCCAGCATTTT; cdr3_aa: CASSSLSWGFDQPQHF
clone_size: -; v_call: TRBV18; j_call: TRBJ2-2; d_call: -; cdr3_nt: TGTGCCAGCTCACCACCCCACCACCCGACGGGCACCGGGGAGCTGTTTTTT; cdr3_aa: CASSPPHHPTGTGELFF
clone_size: -; v_call: TRBV29-1; j_call: TRBJ1-5; d_call: TRBD1; cdr3_nt: TGCAGCGTCCTGGACAGGTACAATCAGCCCCAGCATTTT; cdr3_aa: CSVLDRYNQPQHF
clone_size: many; v_call: TRBV19; j_call: TRBJ1-6; d_call: -; cdr3_nt: TGTGCCAGTAGTATCTCAGGGAATCGGAGGTCCTATAATTCACCCCTCCACTTT; cdr3_aa: CASSISGNRRSYNSPLHF
clone_size: -; v_call: TRBV2; j_call: TRBJ2-1; d_call: TRBD1; cdr3_nt: TGTGCCAGCACCGGACAGGCATCCTACAATGAGCAGTTCTTC; cdr3_aa: CASTGQASYNEQFF
clone_size: -; v_call: TRBV5-1; j_call: TRBJ2-3; d_call: -; cdr3_nt: TGCGCCAGCAGCGGGACCGTCGAGGATACGCAGTATTTT; cdr3_aa: CASSGTVEDTQYF
clone_size: many; v_call: TRBV6-2/TRBV6-3; j_call: TRBJ1-5; d_call: TRBD1; cdr3_nt: TGTGCCAGCAGTAGGGGGCGCGGACAGCCCCAGCATTTT; cdr3_aa: CASSRGRGQPQHF
clone_size: few; v_call: TRBV29-1; j_call: TRBJ2-2; d_call: TRBD1; cdr3_nt: TGCAGCGTTCCTAGGGGGACAGGGGTGGCCGGGGAGCTGTTTTTT; cdr3_aa: CSVPRGTGVAGELFF
clone_size: -; v_call: TRBV4-1; j_call: TRBJ1-3; d_call: -; cdr3_nt: TGCGCCAGCAGCCAAGTATGGATCTCTGGAAACACCATATATTTT; cdr3_aa: CASSQVWISGNTIYF
clone_size: few; v_call: TRBV7-3; j_call: TRBJ2-2; d_call: -; cdr3_nt: TGTGCCAGCAGCTCGGGCCTGGCACACACCGGGGAGCTGTTTTTT; cdr3_aa: CASSSGLAHTGELFF
clone_size: -; v_call: TRBV7-9; j_call: TRBJ2-7; d_call: -; cdr3_nt: TGTGCCAGCAGCTTTATCAACTACGAGCAGTACTTC; cdr3_aa: CASSFINYEQYF
clone_size: many; v_call: TRBV7-2; j_call: TRBJ2-3; d_call: -; cdr3_nt: TGTGCCAGCAGCTCCGTCACAGATACGCAGTATTTT; cdr3_aa: CASSSVTDTQYF
clone_size: -; v_call: TRBV7-2; j_call: TRBJ2-1; d_call: -; cdr3_nt: TGTGCCAGCAGCTCTAGCCAAAATTCCTACAATGAGCAGTTCTTC; cdr3_aa: CASSSSQNSYNEQFF
clone_size: -; v_call: TRBV12-3/TRBV12-4; j_call: TRBJ2-5; d_call: -; cdr3_nt: TGTGCCAGCAGTTTTACGGGAGTAGGAGAGACCCAGTACTTC; cdr3_aa: CASSFTGVGETQYF
clone_size: few; v_call: TRBV2; j_call: TRBJ2-4; d_call: TRBD2; cdr3_nt: TGTGCCAGCAAAAAAGCTAGCGGTACCGCCAAAAACATTCAGTACTTC; cdr3_aa: CASKKASGTAKNIQYF
clone_size: -; v_call: TRBV28; j_call: TRBJ1-1; d_call: TRBD1; cdr3_nt: TGTGCCACGAAAGACAGGGGGCTTATCGCAAAGACGGAGGAAGCTTTCTTT; cdr3_aa: CATKDRGLIAKTEEAFF
clone_size: many; v_call: TRBV20-1; j_call: TRBJ2-7; d_call: -; cdr3_nt: TGCAGTGCTAGAGATCCGGGAGGAGGAGGGGGACACGAGCAGTACTTC; cdr3_aa: CSARDPGGGGGHEQYF
clone_size: many; v_call: TRBV5-1; j_call: TRBJ1-5; d_call: -; cdr3_nt: TGCGCCAGCAGCTTGGTAGGTTTGGAACCCCAGCATTTT; cdr3_aa: CASSLVGLEPQHF
clone_size: many; v_call: TRBV30; j_call: TRBJ1-5; d_call: TRBD1; cdr3_nt: TGTGCCTGGTCAGGGGGCGCAGATCAGCCCCAGCATTTT; cdr3_aa: CAWSGGADQPQHF
clone_size: many; v_call: TRBV12-3/TRBV12-4; j_call: TRBJ2-7; d_call: -; cdr3_nt: TGTGCCAGCAGTTTAGCGCTTAGCCCCTTGGAGCAGTACTTC; cdr3_aa: CASSLALSPLEQYF
clone_size: few; v_call: TRBV11-3; j_call: TRBJ2-5; d_call: TRBD1; cdr3_nt: TGTGCCAGCAGCTTAGAGTTCACGGGACAGGAGACCCAGTACTTC; cdr3_aa: CASSLEFTGQETQYF
clone_size: many; v_call: TRBV7-2; j_call: TRBJ2-6; d_call: -; cdr3_nt: TGTGCCAGCAGCTTAGCGTGGAGCTCTGGGGCCAACGTCCTGACTTTC; cdr3_aa: CASSLAWSSGANVLTF
clone_size: many; v_call: TRBV6-6; j_call: TRBJ2-1; d_call: -; cdr3_nt: TGTGCCAGCACAGGCACCTCTACTTACAATGAGCAGTTCTTC; cdr3_aa: CASTGTSTYNEQFF